Included here is one T cell receptor beta chain sequence, with context. This clone was found a few times. Its antigen has not been determined. The record has no base qualities; no much larger clone is one base away. Other DNA sequences in this sample translate to the same CDR3. From the germline V gene (reference sequence), CDR1 is MNHEY and CDR2 is SMNVEV. V sheds 4 bases and J sheds 1 base, leaving 6 bases between their ends. The CDR3 contains 13 residues, cysteine and phenylalanine counted. Only the CDR3 DNA stays, 39 bases, in frame from base 1. The sample is drawn from a study of shared T cell receptors in the human thymus (dated by TCRdb to about 2021). Context from the whole study: The study examined how self-reactive, shared T-cell receptor alpha chains are generated in the human thymus.

Library prep was done by the immunoSEQ multiplex PCR assay. TCRdb re-hosts the immuneACCESS table, in-frame sequences only. Its copies lack some clones; in the studies checked, an unresolved V gene accounts for under half of them, and the cause for the rest is not known. The sample table shows 500,000 to 550,000 clones, and 70% to 80% are seen once. The ten largest make up 0.01% to 0.015% of the sample. These same data were also listed under a study on human thymus T cells. The second study reports: Immunologically healthy infants undergoing open corrective cardiac surgery for congenital heart defects in Finland were used as donors. Thymus tissue was obtained as surgical resects removed during corrective cardiac surgery. Both the thymic and the peripheral blood repertoires appeared to show biased V and J gene segment usage. According to the related research, thymic TCR repertoires were highly overlapping among unrelated individuals. TCR alpha and beta repertoires from roughly 8 infant thymus samples and a few related peripheral blood samples were characterized in the study. The cohort included several male and a couple of female infants, with donor ages spanning 7 to 244 days. After being mechanically released from the tissue, thymocytes were kept at -70 degrees C in pellets of about 8.5-34 million cells. Genomic DNA was extracted from frozen cell pellets with a QIAsymphony instrument. Using the immunoSEQ multiplex PCR assay, the TCRB and TCRAD loci were amplified from a standardized quantity of quality-controlled genomic DNA. The amplicons spanned the V(D)J region and were long enough to cover the CDR3 and allow V and J genes to be identified. The commercial immunoSEQ service was used to sequence amplicons on an Illumina platform. Primer bias and sequencing errors were corrected using previously described methods, and TCRAD and TCRB definitions followed the IMGT database. The repertoires were analysed using immunoSEQ Analyzer 3.0 and VDJTools for basic statistics, V/J segment usage, diversity estimates, rarefaction and pairwise overlap. To estimate diversity, the Chao1, ChaoE, Efron-Thisted, Shannon and inverse Simpson indices were applied, and diversity was also estimated on datasets down-sampled to the smallest sample. Repertoire overlap used strict matching of CDR3 nucleotide sequence, V gene and J gene, with Jaccard-based multidimensional scaling clustering. Thymus samples yielded on average around 810,000 unique TCRB clonotypes, compared with roughly 92,000 from blood samples.

The rearrangement joined TRBV27 to TRBJ2-3; a confident D gene designation cannot be given. The receptor was derived from a boy in the first two years of life with a congenital heart defect. Donor details come from another sample of the same person, matched by shared clones. The sequenced sample was thymocytes. The nucleotide sequence is given as TGTGCCAGCAGTTCCCTTCGCACAGATACGCAGTATTTT. Protein translation: CASSSLRTDTQYF.